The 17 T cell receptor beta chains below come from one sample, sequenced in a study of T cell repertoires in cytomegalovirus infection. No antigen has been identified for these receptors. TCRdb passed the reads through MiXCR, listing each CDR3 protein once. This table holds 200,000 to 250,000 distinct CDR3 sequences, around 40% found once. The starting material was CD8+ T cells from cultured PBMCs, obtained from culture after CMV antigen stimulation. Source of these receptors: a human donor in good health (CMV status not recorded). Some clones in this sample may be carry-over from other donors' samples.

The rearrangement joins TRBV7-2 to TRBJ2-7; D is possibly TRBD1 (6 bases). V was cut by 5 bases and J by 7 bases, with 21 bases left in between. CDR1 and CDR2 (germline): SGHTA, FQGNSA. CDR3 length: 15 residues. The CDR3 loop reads CASSQTQGPYGEQYF. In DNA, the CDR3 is TGTGCCAGCAGCCAGACGCAGGGGCCCTACGGAGAGCAGTACTTC.

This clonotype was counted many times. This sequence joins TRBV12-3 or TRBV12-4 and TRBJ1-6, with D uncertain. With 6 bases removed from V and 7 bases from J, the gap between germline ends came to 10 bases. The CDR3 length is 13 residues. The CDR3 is CASRAHENSPLHF. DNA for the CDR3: TGTGCCAGCAGGGCTCACGAGAATTCACCCCTCCACTTT.

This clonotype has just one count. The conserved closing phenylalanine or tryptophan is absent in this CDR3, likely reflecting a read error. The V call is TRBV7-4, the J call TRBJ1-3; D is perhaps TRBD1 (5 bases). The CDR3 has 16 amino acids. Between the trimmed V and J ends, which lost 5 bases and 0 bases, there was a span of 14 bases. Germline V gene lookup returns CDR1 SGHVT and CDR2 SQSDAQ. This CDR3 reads CASSPGRGSSGNTIYL. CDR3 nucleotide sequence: TGTGCCAGCAGCCCAGGGAGGGGAAGCTCTGGAAACACCATATATTTG.

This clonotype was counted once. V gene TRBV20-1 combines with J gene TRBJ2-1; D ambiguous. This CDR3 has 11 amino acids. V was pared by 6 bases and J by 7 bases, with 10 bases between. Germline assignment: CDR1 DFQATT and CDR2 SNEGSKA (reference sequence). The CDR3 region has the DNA TGCAGTGCCCGGCTGGAAAATGAGCAGTTCTTC. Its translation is CSARLENEQFF.

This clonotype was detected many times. In nucleotides, the CDR3 is TGTGCCAGCAGCGAGACAGGGGGGGACTACGAGCAGTACTTC. Translation: CASSETGGDYEQYF. The chain carries TRBV7-4 and TRBJ2-7; 9 bases agree with TRBD1. CDR1 and CDR2 (germline): SGHVT, SQSDAQ. CDR3 length: 14 residues. Losses at the gene ends were 5 bases for V and 3 bases for J; bases not matched to a gene: 5.

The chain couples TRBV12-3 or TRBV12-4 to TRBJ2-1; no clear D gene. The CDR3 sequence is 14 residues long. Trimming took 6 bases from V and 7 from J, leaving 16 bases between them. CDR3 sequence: CASSVTPAGNEQFF. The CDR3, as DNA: TGTGCCAGCAGCGTAACCCCCGCCGGGAATGAGCAGTTCTTC.

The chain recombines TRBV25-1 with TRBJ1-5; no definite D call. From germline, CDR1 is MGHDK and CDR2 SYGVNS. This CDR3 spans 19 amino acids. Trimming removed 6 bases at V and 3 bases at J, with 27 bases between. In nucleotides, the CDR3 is TGTGCCAGCAGGCCCCTTCGGCCGCGGATAAGAGTATTCAATCAGCCCCAGCATTTT. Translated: CASRPLRPRIRVFNQPQHF.

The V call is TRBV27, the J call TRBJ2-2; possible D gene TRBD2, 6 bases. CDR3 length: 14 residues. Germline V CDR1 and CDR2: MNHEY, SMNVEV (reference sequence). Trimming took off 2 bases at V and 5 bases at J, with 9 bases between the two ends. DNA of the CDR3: TGTGCCAGCAGTTTAGGAGGGCAGACCGGGGAGCTGTTTTTT. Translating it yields CASSLGGQTGELFF.

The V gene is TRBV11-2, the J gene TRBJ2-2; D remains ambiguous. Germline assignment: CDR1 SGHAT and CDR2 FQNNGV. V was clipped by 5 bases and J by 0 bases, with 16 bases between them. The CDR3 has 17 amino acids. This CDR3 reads CASSPPTRPSNTGELFF. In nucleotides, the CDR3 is TGTGCCAGCAGCCCCCCGACAAGGCCCTCGAACACCGGGGAGCTGTTTTTT.

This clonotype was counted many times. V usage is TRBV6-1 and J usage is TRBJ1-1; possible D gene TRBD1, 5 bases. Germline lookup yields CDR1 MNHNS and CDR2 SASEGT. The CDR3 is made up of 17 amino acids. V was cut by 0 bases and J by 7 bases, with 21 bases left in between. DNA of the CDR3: TGTGCCAGCAGTGAAGCGCTTCAGGGTTTCGACGGGGGTGAAGCTTTCTTT. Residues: CASSEALQGFDGGEAFF.

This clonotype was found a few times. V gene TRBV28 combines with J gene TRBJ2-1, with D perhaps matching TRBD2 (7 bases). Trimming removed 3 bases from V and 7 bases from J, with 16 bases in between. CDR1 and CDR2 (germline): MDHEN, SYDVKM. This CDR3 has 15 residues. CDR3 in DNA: TGTGCCAGCAGTTTGGAGGGAGGGGGTGGGAATGAGCAGTTCTTC. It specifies CASSLEGGGGNEQFF.

CDR3 residues: CAITTTGVSSYEQYF. The CDR3 nucleotides are TGTGCCATCACTACGACAGGGGTGAGCTCCTACGAGCAGTACTTC. The chain carries TRBV10-3 and TRBJ2-7; 8 nucleotides align to TRBD1. Per germline, CDR1 ENHRY and CDR2 SYGVKD. With V trimmed by 7 bases and J by 0 bases, 8 bases remained unmatched. The CDR3 runs 15 residues.

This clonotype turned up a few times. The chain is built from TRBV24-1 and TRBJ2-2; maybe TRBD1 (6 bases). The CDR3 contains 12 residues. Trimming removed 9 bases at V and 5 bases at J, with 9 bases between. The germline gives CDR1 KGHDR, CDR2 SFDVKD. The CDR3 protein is CATFGQTGELFF. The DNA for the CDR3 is TGTGCCACCTTCGGACAGACCGGGGAGCTGTTTTTT.

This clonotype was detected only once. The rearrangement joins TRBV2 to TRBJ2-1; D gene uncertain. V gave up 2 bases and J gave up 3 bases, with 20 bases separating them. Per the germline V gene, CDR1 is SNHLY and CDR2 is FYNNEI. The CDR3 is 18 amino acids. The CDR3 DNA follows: TGTGCCAGCAGTGAAAAAGGTGCGACGGTCCTTTACTACAATGAGCAGTTCTTC. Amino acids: CASSEKGATVLYYNEQFF.

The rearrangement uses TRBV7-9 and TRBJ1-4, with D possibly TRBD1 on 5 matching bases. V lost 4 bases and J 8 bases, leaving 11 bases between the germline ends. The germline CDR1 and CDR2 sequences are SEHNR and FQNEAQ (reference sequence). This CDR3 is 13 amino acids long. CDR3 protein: CASSSGWGEKLFF. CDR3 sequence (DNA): TGTGCCAGCAGCTCCGGATGGGGGGAAAAACTGTTTTTT.

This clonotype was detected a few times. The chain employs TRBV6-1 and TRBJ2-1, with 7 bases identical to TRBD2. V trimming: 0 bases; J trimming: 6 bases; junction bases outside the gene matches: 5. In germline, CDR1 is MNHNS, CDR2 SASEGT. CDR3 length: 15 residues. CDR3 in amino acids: CASSEALTSLNEQFF. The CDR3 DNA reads TGTGCCAGCAGTGAAGCCCTGACTAGCCTCAATGAGCAGTTCTTC.

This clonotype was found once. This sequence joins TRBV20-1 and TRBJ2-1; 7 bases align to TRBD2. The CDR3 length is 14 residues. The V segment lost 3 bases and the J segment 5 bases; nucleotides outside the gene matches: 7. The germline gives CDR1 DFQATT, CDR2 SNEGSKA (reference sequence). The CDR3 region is CSASRLASNNEQFF. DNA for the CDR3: TGCAGTGCTAGTCGACTAGCAAGTAACAATGAGCAGTTCTTC.